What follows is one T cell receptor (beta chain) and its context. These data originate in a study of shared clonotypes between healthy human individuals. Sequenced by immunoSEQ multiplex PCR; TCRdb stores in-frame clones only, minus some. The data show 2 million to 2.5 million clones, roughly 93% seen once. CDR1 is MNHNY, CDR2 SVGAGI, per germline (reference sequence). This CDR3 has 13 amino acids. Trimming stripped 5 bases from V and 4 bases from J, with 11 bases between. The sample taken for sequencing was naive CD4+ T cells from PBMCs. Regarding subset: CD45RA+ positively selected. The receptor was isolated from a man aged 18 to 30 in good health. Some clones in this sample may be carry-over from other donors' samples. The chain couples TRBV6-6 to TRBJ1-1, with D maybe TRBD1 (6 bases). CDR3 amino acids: CASSNHRATEAFF. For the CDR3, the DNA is TGTGCCAGCAGTAACCACAGGGCCACTGAAGCTTTCTTT.